This T cell receptor (beta chain) was sequenced during a study of blood T cell repertoires in COVID-19. Turning to the study itself: PBMCs, B-cell-depleted T cells, or T cells were the source of the cDNA or gDNA that made up the material.

Trimming removed 5 bases from V and 5 bases from J, with 15 bases in between. Per germline, CDR1 MGHDK and CDR2 SYGVNS. CDR3 length: 14 amino acids. Clones were sequenced by immunoSEQ multiplex PCR, and TCRdb holds only the in-frame ones, with some missing. The table has around 320,000 clones, roughly 85% seen once. What was sequenced was peripheral blood. The chain employs TRBV25-1 and TRBJ1-2; tentatively, D is TRBD1 (6 bases). This TCR was sampled from a human donor in a cohort sampled during active COVID-19. CDR3 nucleotides: TGTGCCAGCAGTATCCCACAGGGTAGGTATGGCTACACCTTC. It specifies CASSIPQGRYGYTF.